These 12 T cell receptor beta chains came from one sample sequenced in a study of T cell responses to AZD1222 COVID-19 vaccine (dated by TCRdb to the early 2020s). The time point tag for this specimen amounts to: baseline before first vaccination. The receptor library was made with the immunoSEQ multiplex PCR assay. The source is immuneACCESS, and TCRdb retained only in-frame sequences with V and J called. Part of the clones is not carried over; for the studies checked, unresolved V genes explain less than half of this, and the remainder is unexplained. This sample gives about 190,000 clones in total; almost 95% of them show up just once. The ten most abundant clones make up over 1% of the sample. The sequencing here drew on peripheral blood, taken on day 0 of AZD1222 vaccination. The receptors stem from an adult in good health.

The chain carries TRBV11-2 and TRBJ1-2; TRBD1 is a possible D gene (5 bases). Germline loops: CDR1 SGHAT, CDR2 FQNNGV. CDR3 length: 14 amino acids. V was clipped by 5 bases and J by 8 bases, with 18 bases between them. The CDR3 coding sequence is TGTGCCAGCAGCCTAAGAAGCAGGGAAGGCGGCTACACCTTC. Translation gives CASSLRSREGGYTF. The complete variable domain, with remaining parts taken from reference TRBV11-2 and TRBJ1-2, reads EAGVAQSPRYKIIEKRQSVAFWCNPISGHATLYWYQQILGQGPKLLIQFQNNGVVDDSQLPKDRFSAERLKGVDSTLKIQPAKLEDSAVYLCASSLRSREGGYTFGSGTRLTVV.

CDR3 protein: CASIPRGGTVYGYTF. CDR3 sequence (DNA): TGTGCCAGCATTCCGAGGGGCGGGACGGTCTATGGCTACACCTTC. The J gene is TRBJ1-2, the V gene TRBV6-5; possible D gene TRBD1, 5 bases. V was cut by 7 bases and J by 4 bases, with 19 bases left in between. Germline values: CDR1 MNHEY, CDR2 SVGAGI. CDR3 length equals 15 residues.

The chain uses TRBV6-6 and TRBJ2-7; maybe TRBD1 (6 bases). The germline V gene encodes CDR1 MNHNY and CDR2 SVGAGI (reference sequence). This CDR3 is built from 11 residues. Deletions cut 7 bases from V and 4 bases from J, with 8 bases between. CDR3: CASTGAYEQYF. The CDR3 nucleotides are TGTGCCAGCACAGGGGCGTACGAGCAGTACTTC.

A single count supports this clone. The rearrangement links TRBV29-1 to TRBJ2-1; 14 bases agree with TRBD2. Per the germline V gene, CDR1 is SQVTM and CDR2 is ANQGSEA. Trimming removed 4 bases from V and 4 bases from J; junction bases left unmatched: 9. The CDR3 covers 17 residues. The CDR3 DNA sequence: TGCAGCGTTGTAGTAGGACTAGCGGGGGGCAAATACAATGAGCAGTTCTTC. Translation: CSVVVGLAGGKYNEQFF.

The J gene is TRBJ2-5, the V gene TRBV9; the D is unclear. From germline, CDR1 is SGDLS and CDR2 YYNGEE. V was cut by 0 bases and J by 5 bases, with 8 bases left in between. The CDR3 runs 13 residues. The CDR3 region is CASSVGKEETQYF. The CDR3 region has the DNA TGTGCCAGCAGCGTAGGGAAAGAGGAGACCCAGTACTTC.

The CDR3 loop reads CSVERGVGNEQFF. As DNA, the CDR3 is TGCAGCGTTGAAAGGGGTGTGGGCAATGAGCAGTTCTTC. The J gene is TRBJ2-1, the V gene TRBV29-1; D possibly corresponds to TRBD1 (5 bases). V gave up 2 bases and J gave up 6 bases, with 11 bases separating them. The CDR3 contains 13 residues. The germline CDR1 and CDR2 sequences are SQVTM and ANQGSEA.

The V and J genes are TRBV30 and TRBJ1-4, with D perhaps matching TRBD1 (5 bases). The germline V gene encodes CDR1 GTSNPN and CDR2 SVGIG (reference sequence). The CDR3 is made up of 15 amino acids. V shed 3 bases and J shed 4 bases, with 15 bases lying between them. The CDR3 region has the DNA TGTGCCTGGAGCCCCTCGGGACTGCTTAATGAAAAACTGTTTTTT. Translated: CAWSPSGLLNEKLFF.

The rearrangement links TRBV4-1 to TRBJ2-1, with TRBD2 matching 8 bases. The CDR3 extends over 14 amino acids. Trimming removed 0 bases from V and 9 bases from J; junction bases left unmatched: 4. Germline V gene data show CDR1 as MGHRA and CDR2 as YSYEKL. CDR3 bases: TGCGCCAGCAGCCAAGAAGGCGGGGGGAGTGAGCAGTTCTTC. It codes for CASSQEGGGSEQFF.

This chain uses TRBV20-1 with TRBJ2-7; D is ambiguous. V was cut by 6 bases and J by 6 bases, with 12 bases left in between. CDR1 and CDR2 from the germline V gene are DFQATT and SNEGSKA (reference sequence). This CDR3 region has 11 residues. CDR3 bases: TGCAGTGCGAGTAATCCTGGCGAGCAGTACTTC. This gives the protein CSASNPGEQYF.

This chain connects TRBV2 to TRBJ1-3; D is unclear. The CDR3 consists of 15 residues. Germline lookup yields CDR1 SNHLY and CDR2 FYNNEI. V dropped 7 bases and J dropped 0 bases, with 13 bases sitting between them. CDR3 nucleotides: TGTGCCAGCAAGAGTAACGGTTACTCTGGAAACACCATATATTTT. It specifies CASKSNGYSGNTIYF.

The CDR3 region is CASSLARGGDRVGDTQYF. For the CDR3, the DNA is TGTGCCAGCAGCTTAGCCAGAGGAGGGGACAGGGTTGGAGATACGCAGTATTTT. The J gene is TRBJ2-3, the V gene TRBV7-6; 9 bases agree with TRBD1. After removal of 0 bases from V and 5 bases from J, the junction contained 12 bases not matched to a gene. The CDR3 runs 18 residues. In germline, CDR1 is SGHVS, CDR2 FNYEAQ.

The chain combines TRBV5-1 with TRBJ2-1; 13 bases fit TRBD2. The trim removed 6 bases at V and 6 bases at J, leaving 21 bases unmatched. Germline CDR1 and CDR2: SGHRS and YFSETQ. The CDR3 runs 20 residues. As DNA, the CDR3 is TGCGCCAGCACCCCGAGCCCAACCGGGACTAGCGGGGCGGCAACCAATGAGCAGTTCTTC. Its protein is CASTPSPTGTSGAATNEQFF.